This entry concerns a single TCR beta chain. The data belong to a study of blood T cell repertoires in COVID-19. The wider study: Acute-phase and convalescent COVID-19 samples originated in the United States, Italy and Spain.

Original methodology: Amplified reference gene primers provided the basis for estimating nucleated cell counts. Using immunoSEQ multiplex PCR, the repertoire was profiled, and TCRdb retains in-frame clones only, with some absent. For V, J and clone size, that table is used; D and trimming come from the DNA. The sample shows around 50,000 clones, over 75% of them seen only once. With 6 bases removed from V and 1 base from J, the gap between germline ends came to 10 bases. CDR3 size: 12 residues. From germline, CDR1 is SQVTM and CDR2 ANQGSEA. V is TRBV29-1 and J is TRBJ2-7; a possible D gene is TRBD1 (6 bases). Sequencing was carried out using peripheral blood. The TCR originated in a man aged 50 or older with active COVID-19. The CDR3 bases are TGCAGCGTCCGACAGGATTCCTACGAGCAGTACTTC. It codes for CSVRQDSYEQYF.